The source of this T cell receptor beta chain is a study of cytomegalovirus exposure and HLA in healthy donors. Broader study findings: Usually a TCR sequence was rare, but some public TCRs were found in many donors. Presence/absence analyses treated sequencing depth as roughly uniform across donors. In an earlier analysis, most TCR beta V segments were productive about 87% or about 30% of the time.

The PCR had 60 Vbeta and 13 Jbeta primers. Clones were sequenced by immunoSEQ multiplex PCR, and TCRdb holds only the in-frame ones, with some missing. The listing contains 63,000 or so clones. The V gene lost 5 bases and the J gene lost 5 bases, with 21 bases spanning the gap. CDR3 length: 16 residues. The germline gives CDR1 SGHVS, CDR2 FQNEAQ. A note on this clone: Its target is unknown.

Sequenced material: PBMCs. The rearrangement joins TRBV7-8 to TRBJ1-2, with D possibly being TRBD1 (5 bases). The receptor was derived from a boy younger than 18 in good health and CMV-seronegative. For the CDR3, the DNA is TGTGCCAGCAGCCTATCAGGACTACCGTCAGGGTATGGCTACACCTTC. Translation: CASSLSGLPSGYGYTF. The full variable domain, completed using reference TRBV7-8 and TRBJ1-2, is GAGVSQSPRYKVAKRGQDVALRCDPISGHVSLFWYQQALGQGPEFLTYFQNEAQLDKSGLPSDRFFAERPEGSVSTLKIQRTQQEDSAVYLCASSLSGLPSGYGYTFGSGTRLTVV.